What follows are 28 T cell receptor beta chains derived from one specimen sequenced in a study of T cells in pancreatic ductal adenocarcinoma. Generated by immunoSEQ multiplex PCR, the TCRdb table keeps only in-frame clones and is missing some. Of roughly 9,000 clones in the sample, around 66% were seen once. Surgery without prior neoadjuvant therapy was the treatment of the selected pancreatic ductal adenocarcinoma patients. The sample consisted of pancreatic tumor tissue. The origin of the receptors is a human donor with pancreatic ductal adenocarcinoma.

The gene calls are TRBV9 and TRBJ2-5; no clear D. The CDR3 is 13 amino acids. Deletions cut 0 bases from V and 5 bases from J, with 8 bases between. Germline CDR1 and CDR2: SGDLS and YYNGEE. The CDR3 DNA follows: TGTGCCAGCAGCGTAGGAGTGGCGGAGACCCAGTACTTC. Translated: CASSVGVAETQYF.

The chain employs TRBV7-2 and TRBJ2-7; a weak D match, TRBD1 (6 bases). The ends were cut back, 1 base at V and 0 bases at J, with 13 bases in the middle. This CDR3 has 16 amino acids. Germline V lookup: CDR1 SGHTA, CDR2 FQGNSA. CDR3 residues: CASSLGLRGSSYEQYF. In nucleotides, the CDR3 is TGTGCCAGCAGCTTAGGACTTAGGGGGAGCTCCTACGAGCAGTACTTC.

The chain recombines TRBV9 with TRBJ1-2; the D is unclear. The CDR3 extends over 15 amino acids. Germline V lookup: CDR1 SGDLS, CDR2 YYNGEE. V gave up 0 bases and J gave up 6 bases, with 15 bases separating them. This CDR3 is CASSVGTPPVDGYTF. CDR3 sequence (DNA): TGTGCCAGCAGCGTAGGAACTCCCCCCGTGGATGGCTACACCTTC.

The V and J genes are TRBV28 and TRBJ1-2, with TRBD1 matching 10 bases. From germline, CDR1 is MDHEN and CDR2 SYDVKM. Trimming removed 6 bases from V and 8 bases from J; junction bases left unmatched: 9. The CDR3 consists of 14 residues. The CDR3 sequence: CASSPGQGIRGYTF. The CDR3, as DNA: TGTGCCAGCAGCCCGGGACAGGGGATAAGGGGCTACACCTTC.

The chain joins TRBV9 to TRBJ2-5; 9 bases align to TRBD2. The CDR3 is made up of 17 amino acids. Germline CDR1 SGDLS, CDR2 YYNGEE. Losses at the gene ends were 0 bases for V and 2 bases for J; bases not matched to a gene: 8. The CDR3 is CASSVAPAGGPQETQYF. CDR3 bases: TGTGCCAGCAGCGTAGCGCCAGCGGGGGGCCCTCAAGAGACCCAGTACTTC.

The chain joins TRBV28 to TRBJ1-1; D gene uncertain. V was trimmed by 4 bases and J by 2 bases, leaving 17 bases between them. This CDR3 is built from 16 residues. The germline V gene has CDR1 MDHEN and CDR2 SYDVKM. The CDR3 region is CASSYPLDVQNTEAFF. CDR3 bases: TGTGCCAGCAGTTATCCCTTGGACGTACAAAACACTGAAGCTTTCTTT.

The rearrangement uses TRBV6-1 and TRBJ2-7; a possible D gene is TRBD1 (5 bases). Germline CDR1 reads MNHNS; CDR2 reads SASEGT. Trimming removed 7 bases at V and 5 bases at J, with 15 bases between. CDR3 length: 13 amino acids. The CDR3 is CASTQTELHEQYF. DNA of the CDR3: TGTGCCAGCACCCAGACAGAATTGCACGAGCAGTACTTC.

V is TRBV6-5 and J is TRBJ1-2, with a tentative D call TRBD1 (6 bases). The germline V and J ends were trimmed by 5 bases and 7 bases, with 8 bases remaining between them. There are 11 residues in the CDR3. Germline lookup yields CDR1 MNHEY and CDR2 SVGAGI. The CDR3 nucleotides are TGTGCCAGCAGTGAAGGGGGTGGCTACACCTTC. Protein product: CASSEGGGYTF.

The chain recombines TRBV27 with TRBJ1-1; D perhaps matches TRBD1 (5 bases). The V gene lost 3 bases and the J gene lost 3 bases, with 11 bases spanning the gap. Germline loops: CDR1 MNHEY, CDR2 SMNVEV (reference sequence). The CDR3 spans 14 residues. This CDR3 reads CASSFGGVYTEAFF. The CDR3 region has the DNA TGTGCCAGCAGTTTTGGGGGGGTTTACACTGAAGCTTTCTTT.

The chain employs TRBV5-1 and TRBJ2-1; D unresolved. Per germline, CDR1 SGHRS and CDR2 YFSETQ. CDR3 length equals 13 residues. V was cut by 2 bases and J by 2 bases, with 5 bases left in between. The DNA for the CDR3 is TGCGCCAGCAGCTTCCCGCCCTACAATGAGCAGTTCTTC. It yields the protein CASSFPPYNEQFF.

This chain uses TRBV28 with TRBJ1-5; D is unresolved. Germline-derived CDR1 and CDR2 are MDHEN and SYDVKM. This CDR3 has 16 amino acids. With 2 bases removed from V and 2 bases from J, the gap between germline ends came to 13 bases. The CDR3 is CASSLSWGWGNQPQHF. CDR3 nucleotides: TGTGCCAGCAGTTTAAGTTGGGGTTGGGGCAATCAGCCCCAGCATTTT. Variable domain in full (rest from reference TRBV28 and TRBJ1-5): DVKVTQSSRYLVKRTGEKVFLECVQDMDHENMFWYRQDPGLGLRLIYFSYDVKMKEKGDIPEGYSVSREKKERFSLILESASTNQTSMYLCASSLSWGWGNQPQHFGDGTRLSIL.

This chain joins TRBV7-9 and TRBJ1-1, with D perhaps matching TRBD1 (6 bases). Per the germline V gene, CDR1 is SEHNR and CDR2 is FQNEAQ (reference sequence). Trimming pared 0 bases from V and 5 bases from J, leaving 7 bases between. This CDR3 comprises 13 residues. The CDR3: CASSLAGATEAFF. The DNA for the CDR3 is TGTGCCAGCAGCTTAGCGGGGGCTACTGAAGCTTTCTTT.

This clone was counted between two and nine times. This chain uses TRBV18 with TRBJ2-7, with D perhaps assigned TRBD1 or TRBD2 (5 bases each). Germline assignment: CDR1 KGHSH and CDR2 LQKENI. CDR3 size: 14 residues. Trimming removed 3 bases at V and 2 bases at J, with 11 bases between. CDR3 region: CASSPGTATYEQYF. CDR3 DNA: TGTGCCAGCTCACCGGGGACGGCCACCTACGAGCAGTACTTC.

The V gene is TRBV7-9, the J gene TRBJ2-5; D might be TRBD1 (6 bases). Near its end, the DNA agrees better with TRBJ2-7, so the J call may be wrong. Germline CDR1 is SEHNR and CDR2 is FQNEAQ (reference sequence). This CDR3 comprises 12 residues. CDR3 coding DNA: TGTGCCAGCAGCTTGGGACAATACGAGCAGTACTTC. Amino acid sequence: CASSLGQYEQYF.

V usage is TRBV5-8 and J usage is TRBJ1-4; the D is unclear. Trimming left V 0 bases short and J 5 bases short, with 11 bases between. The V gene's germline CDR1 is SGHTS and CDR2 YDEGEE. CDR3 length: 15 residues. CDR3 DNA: TGTGCCAGCAGCTTGGAATTACTGCCGAATGAAAAACTGTTTTTT. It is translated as CASSLELLPNEKLFF.

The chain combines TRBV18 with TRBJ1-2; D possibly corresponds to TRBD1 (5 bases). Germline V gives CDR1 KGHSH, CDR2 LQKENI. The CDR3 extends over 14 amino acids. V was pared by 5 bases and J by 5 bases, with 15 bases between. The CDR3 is CASSTLGGDYGYTF. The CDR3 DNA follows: TGTGCCAGCTCAACCTTAGGAGGGGATTATGGCTACACCTTC.

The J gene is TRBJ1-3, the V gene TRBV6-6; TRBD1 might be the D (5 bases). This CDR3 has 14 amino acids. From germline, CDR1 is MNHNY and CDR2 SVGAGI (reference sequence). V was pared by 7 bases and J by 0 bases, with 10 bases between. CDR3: CASTTGISGNTIYF. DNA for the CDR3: TGTGCCAGCACCACAGGCATCTCTGGAAACACCATATATTTT.

The CDR3 sequence: CASSGDSHVLTF. DNA of the CDR3: TGTGCCAGCAGTGGGGACAGTCACGTCCTGACTTTC. The chain combines TRBV6-1 with TRBJ2-6; TRBD1 matches 7 bases. With V trimmed by 4 bases and J by 11 bases, 2 bases remained unmatched. The CDR3 extends over 12 amino acids. In germline, CDR1 is MNHNS, CDR2 SASEGT.

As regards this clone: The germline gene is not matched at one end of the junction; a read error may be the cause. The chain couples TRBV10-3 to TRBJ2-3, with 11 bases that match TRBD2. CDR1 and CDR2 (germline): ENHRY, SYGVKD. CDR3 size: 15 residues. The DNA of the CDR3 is TGTGCCAGCAGTTATAGCGGGAGGGCGGCAGATACGCAGTATTTT. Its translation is CASSYSGRAADTQYF.

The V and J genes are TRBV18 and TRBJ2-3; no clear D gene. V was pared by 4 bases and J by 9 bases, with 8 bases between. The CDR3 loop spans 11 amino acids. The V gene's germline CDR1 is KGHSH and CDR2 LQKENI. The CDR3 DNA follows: TGTGCCAGCTCACTAGGCGGCACGCAGTATTTT. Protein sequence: CASSLGGTQYF.

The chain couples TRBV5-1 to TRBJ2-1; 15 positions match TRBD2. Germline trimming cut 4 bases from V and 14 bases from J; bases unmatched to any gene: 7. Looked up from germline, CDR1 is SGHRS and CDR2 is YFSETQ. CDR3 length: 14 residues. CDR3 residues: CASSPGTSGRNEFF. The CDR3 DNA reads TGCGCCAGCAGCCCCGGGACTAGCGGGAGGAATGAGTTCTTC.

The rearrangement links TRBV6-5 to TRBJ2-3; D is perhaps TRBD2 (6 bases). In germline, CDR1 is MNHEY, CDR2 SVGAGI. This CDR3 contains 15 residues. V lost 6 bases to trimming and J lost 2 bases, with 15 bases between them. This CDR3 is CASRGLGGITDTQYF. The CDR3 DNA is TGTGCCAGCAGGGGGTTGGGAGGCATCACAGATACGCAGTATTTT.

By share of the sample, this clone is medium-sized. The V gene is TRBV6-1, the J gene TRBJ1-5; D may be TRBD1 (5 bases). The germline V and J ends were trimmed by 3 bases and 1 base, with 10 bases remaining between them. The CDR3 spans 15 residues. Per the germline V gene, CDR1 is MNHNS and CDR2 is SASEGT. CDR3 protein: CASSEWQGSNQPQHF. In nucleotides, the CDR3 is TGTGCCAGCAGTGAGTGGCAGGGAAGCAATCAGCCCCAGCATTTT.

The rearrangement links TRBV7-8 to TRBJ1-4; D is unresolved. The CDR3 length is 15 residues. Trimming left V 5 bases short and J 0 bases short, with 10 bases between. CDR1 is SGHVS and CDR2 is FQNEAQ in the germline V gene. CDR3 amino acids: CASSPSEPTNEKLFF. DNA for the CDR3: TGTGCCAGCAGCCCGTCAGAACCAACTAATGAAAAACTGTTTTTT.

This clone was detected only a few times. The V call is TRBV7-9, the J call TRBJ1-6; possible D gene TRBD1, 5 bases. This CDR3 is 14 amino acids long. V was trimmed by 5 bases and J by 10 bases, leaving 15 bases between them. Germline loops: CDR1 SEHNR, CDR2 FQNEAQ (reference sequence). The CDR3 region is CASSVGLGGSPLHF. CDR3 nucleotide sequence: TGTGCCAGCAGCGTAGGACTGGGGGGGTCACCCCTCCACTTT. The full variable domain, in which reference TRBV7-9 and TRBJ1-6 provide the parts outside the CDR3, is DTGVSQNPRHKITKRGQNVTFRCDPISEHNRLYWYRQTLGQGPEFLTYFQNEAQLEKSRLLSDRFSAERPKGSFSTLEIQRTEQGDSAMYLCASSVGLGGSPLHFGNGTRLTVT.

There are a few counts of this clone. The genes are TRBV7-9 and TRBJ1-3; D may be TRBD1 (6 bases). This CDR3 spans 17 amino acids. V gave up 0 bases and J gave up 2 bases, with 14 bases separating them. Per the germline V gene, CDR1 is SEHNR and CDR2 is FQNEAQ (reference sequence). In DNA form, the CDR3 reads TGTGCCAGCAGCTTAGCACTAATCAGGGGCCCTGGAAACACCATATATTTT. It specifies CASSLALIRGPGNTIYF.

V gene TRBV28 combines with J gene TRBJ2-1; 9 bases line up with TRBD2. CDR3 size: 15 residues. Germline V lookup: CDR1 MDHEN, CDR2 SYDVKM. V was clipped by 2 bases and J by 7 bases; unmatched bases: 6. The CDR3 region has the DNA TGTGCCAGCAGTTTAGCGGGGGGGCAGCTGAATGAGCAGTTCTTC. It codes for CASSLAGGQLNEQFF.

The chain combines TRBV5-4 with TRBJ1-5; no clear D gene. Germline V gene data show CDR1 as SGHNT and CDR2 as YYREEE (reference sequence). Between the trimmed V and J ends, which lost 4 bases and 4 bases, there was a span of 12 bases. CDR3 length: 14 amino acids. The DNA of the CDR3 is TGTGCCAGCAGCCCAGGACTCTCGAATCAGCCCCAGCATTTT. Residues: CASSPGLSNQPQHF.